Sequencing of this T cell receptor (beta chain) was carried out in a study of blood T cell repertoires in COVID-19. Study-level information: The samples span acute and convalescent COVID-19 from the United States, Italy and Spain. PBMCs, B-cell-depleted T cells, or T cells were the source of the cDNA or gDNA that made up the material.

The protocol was immunoSEQ multiplex PCR, while the TCRdb copy is restricted to in-frame clones and leaves out a portion. The sample holds 150,000 to 200,000 clones, roughly nine tenths seen once. Germline V gene lookup returns CDR1 MNHEY and CDR2 SMNVEV (reference sequence). The CDR3 totals 14 residues. The V end was cut by 5 bases, the J end by 0 bases, with 11 bases between. V gene TRBV27 combines with J gene TRBJ2-7; D not resolved. The sample taken for sequencing was peripheral blood. This receptor was identified in a man aged 65 to 79 with active or convalescent COVID-19. For the CDR3, the DNA is TGTGCCAGCAGTACCGTCCTTAGCTCCTACGAGCAGTACTTC. This codes for CASSTVLSSYEQYF.